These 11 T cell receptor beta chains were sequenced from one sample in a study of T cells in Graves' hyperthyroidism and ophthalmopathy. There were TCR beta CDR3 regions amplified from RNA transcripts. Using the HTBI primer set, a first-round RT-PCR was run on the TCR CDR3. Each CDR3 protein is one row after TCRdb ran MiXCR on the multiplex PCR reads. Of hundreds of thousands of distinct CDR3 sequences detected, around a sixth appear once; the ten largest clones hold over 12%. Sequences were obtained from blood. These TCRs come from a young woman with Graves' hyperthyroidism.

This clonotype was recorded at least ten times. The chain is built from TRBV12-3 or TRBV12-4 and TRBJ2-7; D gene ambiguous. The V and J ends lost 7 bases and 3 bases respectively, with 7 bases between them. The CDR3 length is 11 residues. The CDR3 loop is CASKLNYEQYF. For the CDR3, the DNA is TGTGCCAGCAAACTTAACTACGAGCAGTACTTC.

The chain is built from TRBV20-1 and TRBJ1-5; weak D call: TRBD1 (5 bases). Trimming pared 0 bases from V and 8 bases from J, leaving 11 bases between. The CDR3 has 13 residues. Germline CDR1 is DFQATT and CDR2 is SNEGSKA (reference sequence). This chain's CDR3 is CSAREGHGEPQHF. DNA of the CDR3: TGCAGTGCTAGAGAGGGGCACGGGGAGCCCCAGCATTTT.

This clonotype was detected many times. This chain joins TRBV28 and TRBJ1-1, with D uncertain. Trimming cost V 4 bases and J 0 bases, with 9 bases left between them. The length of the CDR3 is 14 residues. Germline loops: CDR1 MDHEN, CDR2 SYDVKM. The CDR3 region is CASSSLLVNTEAFF. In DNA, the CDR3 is TGTGCCAGCAGTTCGTTGTTGGTGAACACTGAAGCTTTCTTT. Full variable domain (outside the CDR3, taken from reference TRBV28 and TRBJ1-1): DVKVTQSSRYLVKRTGEKVFLECVQDMDHENMFWYRQDPGLGLRLIYFSYDVKMKEKGDIPEGYSVSREKKERFSLILESASTNQTSMYLCASSSLLVNTEAFFGQGTRLTVV.

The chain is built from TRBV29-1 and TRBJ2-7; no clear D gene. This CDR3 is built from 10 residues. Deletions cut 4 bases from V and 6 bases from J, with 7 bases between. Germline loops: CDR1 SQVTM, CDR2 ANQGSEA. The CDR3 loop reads CSVGEFEQYF. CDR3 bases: TGCAGCGTTGGGGAATTCGAGCAGTACTTC.

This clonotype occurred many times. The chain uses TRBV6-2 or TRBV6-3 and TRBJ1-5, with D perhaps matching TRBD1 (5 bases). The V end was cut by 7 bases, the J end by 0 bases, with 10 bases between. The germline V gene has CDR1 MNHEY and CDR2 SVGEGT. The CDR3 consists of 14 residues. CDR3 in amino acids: CASNTGDSNQPQHF. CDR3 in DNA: TGTGCCAGCAATACAGGAGATAGCAATCAGCCCCAGCATTTT.

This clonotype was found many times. The CDR3: CASSGYNQPQHF. The CDR3 DNA sequence: TGTGCCAGCAGCGGGTACAATCAGCCCCAGCATTTT. The chain carries TRBV7-9 and TRBJ1-5; D gene ambiguous. CDR3 length equals 12 residues. CDR1 and CDR2 from the germline V gene are SEHNR and FQNEAQ (reference sequence). V lost 5 bases and J 3 bases, leaving 5 bases between the germline ends.

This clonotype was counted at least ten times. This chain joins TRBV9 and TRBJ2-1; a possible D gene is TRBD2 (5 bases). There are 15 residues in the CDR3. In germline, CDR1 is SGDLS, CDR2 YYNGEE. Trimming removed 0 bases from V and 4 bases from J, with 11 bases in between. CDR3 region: CASSVEQGGYNEQFF. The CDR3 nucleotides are TGTGCCAGCAGCGTAGAGCAAGGAGGTTACAATGAGCAGTTCTTC.

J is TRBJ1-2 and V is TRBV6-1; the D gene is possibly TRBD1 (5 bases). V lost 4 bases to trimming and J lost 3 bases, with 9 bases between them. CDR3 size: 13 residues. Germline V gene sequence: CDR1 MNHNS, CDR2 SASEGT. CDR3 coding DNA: TGTGCCAGCAGTGTCCTAGGGGACTATGGCTACACCTTC. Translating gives CASSVLGDYGYTF.

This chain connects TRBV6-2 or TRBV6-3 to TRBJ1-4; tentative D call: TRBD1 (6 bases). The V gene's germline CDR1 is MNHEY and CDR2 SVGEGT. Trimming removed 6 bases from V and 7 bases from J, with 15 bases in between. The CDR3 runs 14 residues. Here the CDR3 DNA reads TGTGCCAGCAGGCCTCCGGGACAACTTGAAAAACTGTTTTTT. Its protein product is CASRPPGQLEKLFF.

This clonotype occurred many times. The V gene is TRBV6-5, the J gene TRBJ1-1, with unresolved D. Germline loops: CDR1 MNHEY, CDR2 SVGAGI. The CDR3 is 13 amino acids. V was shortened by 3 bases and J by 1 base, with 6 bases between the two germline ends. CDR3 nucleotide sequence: TGTGCCAGCAGTTATGGAGGGAACACTGAAGCTTTCTTT. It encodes CASSYGGNTEAFF.

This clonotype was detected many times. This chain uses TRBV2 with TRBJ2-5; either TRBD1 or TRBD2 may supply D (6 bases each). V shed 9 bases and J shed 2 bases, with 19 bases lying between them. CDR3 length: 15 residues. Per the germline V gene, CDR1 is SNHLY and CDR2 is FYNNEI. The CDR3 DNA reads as TGTGCCAGAAGGGAAAAGGGGGGACGACAAGAGACCCAGTACTTC. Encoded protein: CARREKGGRQETQYF.